This T cell receptor (beta chain) was observed in a study of T cell changes during pregnancy in multiple sclerosis. TCRdb keeps only in-frame clones here, not all; method: immunoSEQ multiplex PCR. The sample comprises roughly 59,000 clones, 90% to 95% of which are singletons, and 2.5% to 4% rests with the top ten. V trimming: 2 bases; J trimming: 3 bases; junction bases outside the gene matches: 5. The germline CDR1 and CDR2 sequences are SGHKS and YYEKEE (reference sequence). The CDR3 runs 15 residues. V gene TRBV5-5 combines with J gene TRBJ2-7, with 10 bases lining up with TRBD1. The sample here was CD8+ T cells from peripheral blood mononuclear cells, taken in the second trimester of pregnancy. The TCR was taken from a female donor with multiple sclerosis, enrolled in a pregnancy study. The CDR3 bases are TGTGCCAGCAGCTTTGTAGGGACAGGGGACTACGAGCAGTACTTC. Translation: CASSFVGTGDYEQYF.